These 8 T cell receptor beta chains were all obtained from the same sample, sequenced in a study of shared clonotypes between healthy human individuals. TCRdb keeps only in-frame clones here, not all; method: immunoSEQ multiplex PCR. The data show 2 million to 2.5 million clones, with 90% to 96% seen just once and roughly 0.13% held by the top ten. Sequenced input: naive CD4+ T cells sorted from blood. The subset is: CD45RA+ positively selected. These TCRs come from a man younger than 35 in good health.

The chain carries TRBV2 and TRBJ2-5; 12 bases align to TRBD2. J gave up 2 bases and V 4 bases, and 2 bases lay outside the gene matches. The CDR3 runs to 15 residues. Germline V gene data show CDR1 as SNHLY and CDR2 as FYNNEI. In DNA form, the CDR3 reads TGTGCCAGCAGTGCTAGCGGGGGGGTACAAGAGACCCAGTACTTC. It specifies CASSASGGVQETQYF.

Worth noting for this clone: The sample contains more than one DNA sequence encoding this CDR3. The genes are TRBV30 and TRBJ2-5; possibly TRBD2 for D (6 bases). The length of the CDR3 is 13 residues. With 2 bases removed from V and 1 base from J, the gap between germline ends came to 8 bases. Germline CDR1 GTSNPN, CDR2 SVGIG (reference sequence). CDR3 in amino acids: CAWSPGGQETQYF. The DNA of the CDR3 is TGTGCCTGGAGTCCCGGGGGCCAAGAGACCCAGTACTTC.

V usage is TRBV30 and J usage is TRBJ1-1; D perhaps matches TRBD1 (6 bases). Germline V gene sequence: CDR1 GTSNPN, CDR2 SVGIG (reference sequence). V lost 2 bases to trimming and J lost 5 bases, with 9 bases between them. This CDR3 region has 12 residues. For the CDR3, the DNA is TGTGCCTGGAGTAGGGGGTGGACTGAAGCTTTCTTT. It translates to CAWSRGWTEAFF. Full variable domain (outside the CDR3, taken from reference TRBV30 and TRBJ1-1): SQTIHQWPATLVQPVGSPLSLECTVEGTSNPNLYWYRQAAGRGLQLLFYSVGIGQISSEVPQNLSASRPQDRQFILSSKKLLLSDSGFYLCAWSRGWTEAFFGQGTRLTVV.

This chain joins TRBV29-1 and TRBJ2-1; TRBD1 matches at 10 bases. Germline CDR1 and CDR2: SQVTM and ANQGSEA. Losses at the gene ends were 5 bases for V and 8 bases for J; bases not matched to a gene: 12. The CDR3 is made up of 15 amino acids. CDR3 in DNA: TGCAGCGTTACACTCCGGGACAGGGGTTTCCATGAGCAGTTCTTC. It specifies CSVTLRDRGFHEQFF.

The gene calls are TRBV30 and TRBJ2-3, with D possibly TRBD2 on 6 matching bases. The CDR3 is made up of 16 amino acids. Trimming pared 8 bases from V and 2 bases from J, leaving 23 bases between. Germline loops: CDR1 GTSNPN, CDR2 SVGIG (reference sequence). The CDR3 loop is CAGGKPPFSPTDTQYF. The CDR3 DNA reads as TGTGCCGGGGGGAAGCCCCCTTTCAGCCCCACAGATACGCAGTATTTT.

Comments on this clone: Other nucleotide sequences in the sample specify the same CDR3. The genes are TRBV5-1 and TRBJ2-2; D possibly corresponds to TRBD1 (5 bases). The germline CDR1 and CDR2 sequences are SGHRS and YFSETQ. Trimming took 4 bases from V and 3 from J, leaving 10 bases between them. This CDR3 is 14 amino acids long. CDR3 loop: CASSPQGYTGELFF. In nucleotides, the CDR3 is TGCGCCAGCAGCCCGCAGGGTTACACCGGGGAGCTGTTTTTT. Together with reference TRBV5-1 and TRBJ2-2, the CDR3 gives the full variable domain: KAGVTQTPRYLIKTRGQQVTLSCSPISGHRSVSWYQQTPGQGLQFLFEYFSETQRNKGNFPGRFSGRQFSNSRSEMNVSTLELGDSALYLCASSPQGYTGELFFGEGSRLTVL.

Notes on this clone: Distinct nucleotide sequences in the sample also encode this CDR3. The V gene is TRBV5-1, the J gene TRBJ2-1; D is uncertain. Germline assignment: CDR1 SGHRS and CDR2 YFSETQ. CDR3 size: 15 residues. V lost 0 bases, J lost 1 base, and 8 bases lay in between. The CDR3 spells CASSLVGNSYNEQFF. The CDR3 DNA reads as TGCGCCAGCAGCTTGGTTGGGAATTCCTACAATGAGCAGTTCTTC.

In its sample, this clone was seen once. This chain connects TRBV15 to TRBJ1-3, with 7 bases aligning to TRBD1. V lost 5 bases, J lost 1 base, and 8 bases stayed unmatched. The CDR3 covers 16 residues. Germline CDR1 reads LNHNV; CDR2 reads YYDKDF (reference sequence). The CDR3, as DNA: TGTGCCACCAGCTATAGTCAGGGGGGTTCTGGAAACACCATATATTTT. Translated: CATSYSQGGSGNTIYF.